This TCR beta chain was obtained from a study of blood T cell repertoires in COVID-19. Study-wide background: The origin of the acute and convalescent COVID-19 samples was the United States, Italy and Spain.

This clone was seen only a few times. Only in-frame clones appear in the TCRdb table, and some are missing; sequencing was by immunoSEQ multiplex PCR. The data contain some 360,000 clones, about 90% of them singletons. The germline V gene encodes CDR1 MNHEY and CDR2 SMNVEV (reference sequence). Between the trimmed V and J ends, which lost 8 bases and 3 bases, there was a span of 19 bases. The CDR3 sequence is 15 residues long. The receptor's source is a woman aged 25 to 39 who had been exposed to COVID-19. Material for sequencing was PBMCs or T cells enriched from blood (not recorded which). The J gene is TRBJ1-2, the V gene TRBV27; weak D call: TRBD1 (5 bases). CDR3 sequence reads: CASRRLKGLHYGYTF. The CDR3 DNA is TGTGCCAGCCGACGACTGAAGGGACTTCACTATGGCTACACCTTC.